This T cell receptor (beta chain) was captured by sequencing in a study of shared clonotypes between healthy human individuals. Germline V lookup: CDR1 SNHLY, CDR2 FYNNEI. The CDR3 contains 12 residues. The V gene lost 8 bases and the J gene lost 2 bases, with 7 bases spanning the gap. Some clones are missing from TCRdb's copy, which holds only in-frame ones; the method was immunoSEQ multiplex PCR. The sample contains around 610,000 clones, roughly 96% of which appear only once. Naive CD8 populations comprised CD45RO-negative cells positively selected for CCR7, excluding terminally differentiated effector memory CD45RA+ cells.

The rearrangement links TRBV2 to TRBJ2-1; D is unclear. The sample comprised naive CD8+ T cells sorted from blood. This clonotype was obtained from a woman aged 25 to 45 in good health. The CDR3 spells CASHGPYNEQFF. The CDR3 region has the DNA TGTGCCAGCCATGGTCCCTACAATGAGCAGTTCTTC.